Each of the 2 T cell receptor beta chains below was sequenced from the same sample in a study of T-cell memory formation after mild COVID-19. TCRdb itself ran the 5' RACE reads through MiXCR, one entry per CDR3 protein. The sample yields roughly 170,000 distinct CDR3 sequences, roughly 20% seen once. Sequenced: PBMCs or a T cell subset sorted from them (not recorded which). The receptors were gathered from a man younger than 35 who had mild COVID-19 (a few samples of this study predate the infection). Cell type and time point are not known.

This clonotype has just a few counts. V usage is TRBV9 and J usage is TRBJ2-1; D might be TRBD2 (5 bases). Germline assignment: CDR1 SGDLS and CDR2 YYNGEE. Trimming stripped 1 base from V and 6 bases from J, with 8 bases between. CDR3 length: 13 amino acids. CDR3 in DNA: TGTGCCAGCAGCGTATCCACTAGCAATGAGCAGTTCTTC. Its translation is CASSVSTSNEQFF.

The chain employs TRBV4-3 and TRBJ1-6; TRBD1 is a possible D gene (6 bases). The CDR3 is made up of 14 amino acids. Germline CDR1 reads LGHNA; CDR2 reads YSLEER. V was shortened by 0 bases and J by 13 bases, with 13 bases between the two germline ends. In DNA, the CDR3 is TGCGCCAGCAGCCAAGAGAGGGGGTACGCGCCCCTCCACTTT. Translation gives CASSQERGYAPLHF.